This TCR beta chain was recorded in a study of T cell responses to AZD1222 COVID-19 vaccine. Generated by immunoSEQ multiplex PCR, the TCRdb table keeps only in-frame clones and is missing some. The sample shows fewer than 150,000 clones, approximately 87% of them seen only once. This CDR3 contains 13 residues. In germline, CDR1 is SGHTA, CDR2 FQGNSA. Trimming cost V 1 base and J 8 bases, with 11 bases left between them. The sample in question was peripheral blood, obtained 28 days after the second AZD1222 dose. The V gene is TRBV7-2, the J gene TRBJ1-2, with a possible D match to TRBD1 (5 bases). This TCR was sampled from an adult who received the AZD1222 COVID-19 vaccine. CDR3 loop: CASSLEGLGGYTF. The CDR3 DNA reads TGTGCCAGCAGCTTAGAGGGGTTAGGAGGCTACACCTTC.